Presented here are 16 T cell receptor beta chains from one specimen sequenced in a study of cytomegalovirus exposure and HLA in healthy donors. PCR employed 60 Vbeta and 13 Jbeta primers. Sequencing used immunoSEQ multiplex PCR; TCRdb keeps in-frame clones, though not all of them. The table shows some 130,000 clones, with about 74% occurring only once. Specimen: PBMCs. These receptors were collected from a male donor in good health and CMV-seronegative.

The chain uses TRBV2 and TRBJ2-4; weak D call: TRBD1 (6 bases). The V gene's germline CDR1 is SNHLY and CDR2 FYNNEI. V shed 8 bases and J shed 5 bases, with 13 bases lying between them. The length of the CDR3 is 13 residues. The CDR3, as DNA: TGTGCCAGCGGGCCCAGGGGCGAAAACATTCAGTACTTC. Protein: CASGPRGENIQYF. The full variable domain, rest sourced from reference TRBV2 and TRBJ2-4, is EPEVTQTPSHQVTQMGQEVILRCVPISNHLYFYWYRQILGQKVEFLVSFYNNEISEKSEIFDDQFSVERPDGSNFTLKIRSTKLEDSAMYFCASGPRGENIQYFGAGTRLSVL.

The chain couples TRBV4-3 to TRBJ1-6; possible D gene TRBD1, 6 bases. Germline-derived CDR1 and CDR2 are LGHNA and YSLEER. V was cut by 0 bases and J by 8 bases, with 11 bases left in between. The length of the CDR3 is 15 residues. The DNA of the CDR3 is TGCGCCAGCAGCCAAGATGGACAGTTCCATTCACCCCTCCACTTT. Amino acids: CASSQDGQFHSPLHF.

J is TRBJ1-2 and V is TRBV29-1; D might be TRBD1 (5 bases). Germline V CDR1 and CDR2: SQVTM, ANQGSEA. Trimming took 0 bases from V and 6 from J, leaving 8 bases between them. CDR3 length: 12 amino acids. The CDR3, as DNA: TGCAGCGTTGAAGAAACACAGGATGGCTACACCTTC. It yields the protein CSVEETQDGYTF.

CDR3 protein: CASSSSSGVRTGELFF. The CDR3 coding sequence is TGTGCCAGCAGCTCCTCTAGCGGGGTTCGCACCGGGGAGCTGTTTTTT. V is TRBV11-2 and J is TRBJ2-2; 9 bases agree with TRBD2. Losses at the gene ends were 4 bases for V and 4 bases for J; bases not matched to a gene: 7. CDR1 is SGHAT, CDR2 FQNNGV, per germline. This CDR3 has 16 residues.

The sample holds one count of this clone. The CDR3: CASSQGDRIMYGYTF. In nucleotides, the CDR3 is TGTGCCAGCAGTCAAGGGGACAGAATAATGTATGGCTACACCTTC. This chain uses TRBV6-1 with TRBJ1-2; TRBD1 matches at 7 bases. With 5 bases clipped from V and 5 bases from J, the junction kept 11 bases outside the gene matches. CDR3 size: 15 residues. Looked up from germline, CDR1 is MNHNS and CDR2 is SASEGT.

The genes are TRBV11-2 and TRBJ2-6, with TRBD2 matching over 7 bases. J was trimmed by 4 bases and V by 5 bases; bases with no gene match: 11. Per germline, CDR1 SGHAT and CDR2 FQNNGV. CDR3 size: 17 residues. CDR3 sequence: CASSLQGGVAGANVLTF. CDR3 in DNA: TGTGCCAGCAGCCTTCAGGGAGGGGTCGCCGGGGCCAACGTCCTGACTTTC.

In this sample, this clone turned up a few times. The chain combines TRBV5-4 with TRBJ1-2, with D unclear. Trimming cost V 0 bases and J 1 base, with 4 bases left between them. The V gene's germline CDR1 is SGHNT and CDR2 YYREEE (reference sequence). This CDR3 spans 13 amino acids. The CDR3 DNA reads as TGTGCCAGCAGCTTGGACAATAACTATGGCTACACCTTC. The encoded protein is CASSLDNNYGYTF.

This clone is a singleton in its sample. The genes are TRBV19 and TRBJ2-2, with D possibly being TRBD2 (6 bases). Germline-derived CDR1 and CDR2 are LNHDA and SQIVND (reference sequence). V was cut by 5 bases and J by 6 bases, with 16 bases left in between. CDR3 length equals 15 residues. This chain's CDR3 is CASSHLAGTPGELFF. CDR3 coding DNA: TGTGCCAGTAGTCACTTGGCAGGGACTCCCGGGGAGCTGTTTTTT. Together with reference TRBV19 and TRBJ2-2, the CDR3 gives the full variable domain: DGGITQSPKYLFRKEGQNVTLSCEQNLNHDAMYWYRQDPGQGLRLIYYSQIVNDFQKGDIAEGYSVSREKKESFPLTVTSAQKNPTAFYLCASSHLAGTPGELFFGEGSRLTVL.

The CDR3 protein is CASSLYYAGGQETQYF. The CDR3, as DNA: TGCGCCAGCAGCTTGTATTACGCGGGGGGGCAAGAGACCCAGTACTTC. The chain is built from TRBV5-1 and TRBJ2-5; 9 bases map to TRBD2. V gave up 1 base and J gave up 2 bases; unmatched junction bases: 6. Germline V gene sequence: CDR1 SGHRS, CDR2 YFSETQ. The CDR3 is made up of 16 amino acids.

The rearrangement joins TRBV7-6 to TRBJ1-5; 9 bases align to TRBD1. Germline trimming cut 1 base from V and 1 base from J; bases unmatched to any gene: 2. Germline assignment: CDR1 SGHVS and CDR2 FNYEAQ. The CDR3 contains 16 residues. The CDR3 nucleotides are TGTGCCAGCAGCTTAGAACAGGGGGCAAGCAATCAGCCCCAGCATTTT. This translates into CASSLEQGASNQPQHF. The variable domain in full, with the rest retrieved from reference TRBV7-6 and TRBJ1-5, is GAGVSQSPRYKVTKRGQDVALRCDPISGHVSLYWYRQALGQGPEFLTYFNYEAQQDKSGLPNDRFSAERPEGSISTLTIQRTEQRDSAMYRCASSLEQGASNQPQHFGDGTRLSIL.

The table lists this clone with a few counts. V gene TRBV11-2 combines with J gene TRBJ1-1, with TRBD1 matching over 11 bases. The CDR3 runs 15 residues. The ends lost 5 bases at V and 4 bases at J; junction bases unmatched: 6. CDR1 is SGHAT, CDR2 FQNNGV, per germline. CDR3 nucleotide sequence: TGTGCCAGCAGCCCACAGGGACAGGGGGGCACTGAAGCTTTCTTT. Translation gives CASSPQGQGGTEAFF.

The rearrangement uses TRBV19 and TRBJ2-1; D ambiguous. Germline V gives CDR1 LNHDA, CDR2 SQIVND (reference sequence). V lost 1 base and J lost 0, with 10 bases in between. This CDR3 spans 16 amino acids. CDR3 protein: CASSIGAVSSYNEQFF. The CDR3, as DNA: TGTGCCAGTAGTATAGGCGCCGTGAGCTCCTACAATGAGCAGTTCTTC.

The chain joins TRBV19 to TRBJ2-7; TRBD2 matches at 7 bases. Germline V CDR1 and CDR2: LNHDA, SQIVND (reference sequence). This CDR3 comprises 14 residues. The ends lost 8 bases at V and 1 base at J; junction bases unmatched: 8. The CDR3 DNA follows: TGTGCCAGTTCCACTAGCGCGGGATCCTACGAGCAGTACTTC. It translates to CASSTSAGSYEQYF.

This chain joins TRBV6-1 and TRBJ2-5; 10 nucleotides line up with TRBD2. CDR1 and CDR2 from the germline V gene are MNHNS and SASEGT. Trimming removed 6 bases from V and 4 bases from J; junction bases left unmatched: 2. The CDR3 is made up of 13 amino acids. In nucleotides, the CDR3 is TGTGCCAGCAGAGCGGGGGGGAGAGAGACCCAGTACTTC. This translates into CASRAGGRETQYF.

This clone was seen a handful of times. The chain uses TRBV20-1 and TRBJ1-1; D uncertain. The CDR3 is 11 residues long. CDR1 DFQATT and CDR2 SNEGSKA come from the germline V gene (reference sequence). The germline V and J ends were trimmed by 5 bases and 7 bases, with 11 bases remaining between them. The CDR3: CSADVDFEAFF. The CDR3 DNA reads as TGCAGTGCTGACGTGGACTTTGAAGCTTTCTTT.

CDR3: CASSFSGGARLHNSPLHF. In DNA form, the CDR3 reads TGTGCCAGCAGTTTCTCCGGGGGGGCCCGGCTCCATAATTCACCCCTCCACTTT. This chain joins TRBV28 and TRBJ1-6, with D maybe TRBD1 (6 bases). Between the trimmed V and J ends, which lost 3 bases and 5 bases, there was a span of 20 bases. The CDR3 is made up of 18 amino acids. Germline V gene lookup returns CDR1 MDHEN and CDR2 SYDVKM.